The 9 T cell receptor beta chains below were found in one sample sequenced in a study of blood T cell repertoires in COVID-19. Measured with immunoSEQ multiplex PCR; TCRdb has only the in-frame clones, and not every one. In the table there are some 200,000 clones, about four fifths of which are singletons. Sequenced sample: peripheral blood. Receptors originate from a woman aged 80 or over with acute or convalescent COVID-19.

The chain recombines TRBV11-2 with TRBJ1-2; weak D call: TRBD1 (5 bases). The V end was cut by 1 base, the J end by 6 bases, with 9 bases between. Germline V gene lookup returns CDR1 SGHAT and CDR2 FQNNGV. The CDR3 totals 13 residues. The CDR3 region has the DNA TGTGCCAGCAGCTTAGGGCAGGGCAATGGCTACACCTTC. Protein: CASSLGQGNGYTF.

V is TRBV9 and J is TRBJ2-2; 9 bases match TRBD2. The CDR3 length is 18 residues. The germline CDR1 and CDR2 sequences are SGDLS and YYNGEE. Trimming cost V 4 bases and J 5 bases; bases outside gene matches: 15. For the CDR3, the DNA is TGTGCCAGCAGCTTGAGGACTAGCGCCCCCGAGTGGACCGGGGAGCTGTTTTTT. Its protein is CASSLRTSAPEWTGELFF.

The chain couples TRBV28 to TRBJ2-2; no clear D gene. This CDR3 comprises 13 residues. The germline V and J ends were trimmed by 10 bases and 3 bases, with 12 bases remaining between them. Germline CDR1 MDHEN, CDR2 SYDVKM. CDR3 coding DNA: TGTGCCACTTGGAGATCCGACACCGGGGAGCTGTTTTTT. It codes for CATWRSDTGELFF.

The chain couples TRBV7-2 to TRBJ2-1; 8 bases match TRBD1. The V gene end was trimmed by 3 bases and the J gene end by 9 bases; junction bases not matched to a gene: 10. CDR3 size: 15 residues. In germline, CDR1 is SGHTA, CDR2 FQGNSA. The CDR3 protein is CASSFTFQGASEQFF. CDR3 bases: TGTGCCAGCAGCTTTACCTTTCAGGGGGCGAGTGAGCAGTTCTTC.

The J gene is TRBJ2-7, the V gene TRBV6-6, with 7 bases lining up with TRBD1. Germline V CDR1 and CDR2: MNHNY, SVGAGI (reference sequence). After removal of 7 bases from V and 3 bases from J, the junction contained 3 bases not matched to a gene. CDR3 length: 12 residues. As DNA, the CDR3 is TGTGCCAGCAACAGGGGTATCTACGAGCAGTACTTC. The encoded protein is CASNRGIYEQYF.

Concerning this clone: Sequence at one end of the junction differs from germline and may be a read error. The rearrangement uses TRBV6-5 and TRBJ1-2; D may be TRBD1 (6 bases). The CDR3 runs to 13 residues. Germline CDR1 MNHEY, CDR2 SVGAGI. CDR3 loop: CASSTAGVGLVSF. CDR3 sequence (DNA): TGTGCCAGCAGTACTGCAGGGGTTGGGCTAGTCAGTTTC.

The V call is TRBV3-1 (or the pseudogene TRBV3-2), the J call TRBJ2-3; 10 bases are shared with TRBD2. CDR1 is LGHDT, CDR2 YNNKEL, per germline (reference sequence). V lost 6 bases to trimming and J lost 2 bases; unmatched junction nucleotides: 11. This CDR3 contains 17 residues. Written as DNA, the CDR3 is TGTGCCAGCAGTCGATTGTTAGCGGGGGGACCCACAGATACGCAGTATTTT. As protein: CASSRLLAGGPTDTQYF.

The chain couples TRBV30 to TRBJ1-4; D is possibly TRBD1 (5 bases). Between the trimmed V and J ends, which lost 0 bases and 7 bases, there was a span of 12 bases. CDR3 size: 14 residues. In germline, CDR1 is GTSNPN, CDR2 SVGIG (reference sequence). The CDR3 reads CAWSVLRGSEKLFF. DNA for the CDR3: TGTGCCTGGAGTGTATTGCGGGGGAGTGAAAAACTGTTTTTT.

This chain joins TRBV11-2 and TRBJ2-1; 9 bases fit TRBD2. This CDR3 comprises 14 residues. Germline V CDR1 and CDR2: SGHAT, FQNNGV. After removal of 5 bases from V and 8 bases from J, the junction contained 7 bases not matched to a gene. For the CDR3, the DNA is TGTGCCAGCAGCGCAACCGGGACTAGCCATGAGCAGTTCTTC. Protein product: CASSATGTSHEQFF. The entire variable domain, with the rest obtained from reference TRBV11-2 and TRBJ2-1, is as follows: EAGVAQSPRYKIIEKRQSVAFWCNPISGHATLYWYQQILGQGPKLLIQFQNNGVVDDSQLPKDRFSAERLKGVDSTLKIQPAKLEDSAVYLCASSATGTSHEQFFGPGTRLTVL.